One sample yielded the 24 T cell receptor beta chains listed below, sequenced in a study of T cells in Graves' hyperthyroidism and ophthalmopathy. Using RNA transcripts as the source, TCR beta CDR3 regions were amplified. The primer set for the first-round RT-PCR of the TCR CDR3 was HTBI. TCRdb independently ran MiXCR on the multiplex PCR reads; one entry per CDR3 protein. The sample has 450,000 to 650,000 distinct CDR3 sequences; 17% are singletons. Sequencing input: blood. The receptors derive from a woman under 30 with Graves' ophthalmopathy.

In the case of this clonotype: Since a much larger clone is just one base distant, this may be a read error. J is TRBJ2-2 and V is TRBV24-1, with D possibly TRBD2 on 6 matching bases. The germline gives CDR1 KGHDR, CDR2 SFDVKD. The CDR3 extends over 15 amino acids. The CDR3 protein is CATSDLGRETGGLFF. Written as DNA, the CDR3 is TGTGCCACCAGTGATTTGGGCAGGGAGACCGGGGGGCTGTTTTTT.

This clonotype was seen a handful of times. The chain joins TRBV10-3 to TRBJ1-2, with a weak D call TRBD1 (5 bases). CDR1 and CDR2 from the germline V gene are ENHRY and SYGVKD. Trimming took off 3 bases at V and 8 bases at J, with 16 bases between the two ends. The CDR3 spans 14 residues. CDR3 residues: CAISDPDTEIGYTF. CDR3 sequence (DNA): TGTGCCATCAGTGATCCGGACACAGAGATCGGCTACACCTTC.

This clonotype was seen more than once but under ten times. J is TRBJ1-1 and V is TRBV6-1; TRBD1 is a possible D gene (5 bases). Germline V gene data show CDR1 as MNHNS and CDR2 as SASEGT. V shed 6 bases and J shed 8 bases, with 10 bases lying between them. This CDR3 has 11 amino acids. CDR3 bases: TGTGCCAGCAGGGTACGACAGGAAGCTTTCTTT. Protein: CASRVRQEAFF.

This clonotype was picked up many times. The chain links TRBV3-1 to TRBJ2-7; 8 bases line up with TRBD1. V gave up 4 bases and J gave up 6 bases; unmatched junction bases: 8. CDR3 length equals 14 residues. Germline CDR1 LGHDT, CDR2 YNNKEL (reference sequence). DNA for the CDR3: TGTGCCAGCAGCCCCAGGACAGGGTCCCGCGAGCAGTACTTC. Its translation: CASSPRTGSREQYF.

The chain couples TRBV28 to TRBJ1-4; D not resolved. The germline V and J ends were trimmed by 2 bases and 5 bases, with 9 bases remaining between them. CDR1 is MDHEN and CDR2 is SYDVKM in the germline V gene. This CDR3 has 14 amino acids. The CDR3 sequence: CASSLLVLNEKLFF. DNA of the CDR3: TGTGCCAGCAGTTTACTGGTGTTGAATGAAAAACTGTTTTTT.

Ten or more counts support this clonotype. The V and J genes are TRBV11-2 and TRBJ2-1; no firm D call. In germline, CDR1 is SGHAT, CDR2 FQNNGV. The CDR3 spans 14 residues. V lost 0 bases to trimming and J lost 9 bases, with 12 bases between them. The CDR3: CASSLETVRGEQFF. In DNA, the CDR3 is TGTGCCAGCAGCTTAGAAACGGTTCGCGGTGAGCAGTTCTTC.

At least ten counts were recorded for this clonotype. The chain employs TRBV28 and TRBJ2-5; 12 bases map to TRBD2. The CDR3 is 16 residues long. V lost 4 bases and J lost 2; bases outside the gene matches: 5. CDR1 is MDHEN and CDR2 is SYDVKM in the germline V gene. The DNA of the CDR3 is TGTGCCAGCAGTTCTCTCGGACTAGCGGGACAAGAGACCCAGTACTTC. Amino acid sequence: CASSSLGLAGQETQYF.

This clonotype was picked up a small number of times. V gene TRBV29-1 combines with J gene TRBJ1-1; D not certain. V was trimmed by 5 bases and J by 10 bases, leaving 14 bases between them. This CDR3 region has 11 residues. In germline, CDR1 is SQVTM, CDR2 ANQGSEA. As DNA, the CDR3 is TGCAGCGTTTGGGAGGGTAGGGTAGCTTTCTTT. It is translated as CSVWEGRVAFF.

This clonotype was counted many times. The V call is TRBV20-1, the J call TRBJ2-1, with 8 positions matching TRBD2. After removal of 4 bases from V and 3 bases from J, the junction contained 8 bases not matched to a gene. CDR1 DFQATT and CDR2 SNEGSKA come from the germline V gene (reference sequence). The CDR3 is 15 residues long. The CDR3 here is CSANGREGLYNEQFF. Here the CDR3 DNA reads TGCAGTGCTAACGGCCGGGAGGGCCTCTACAATGAGCAGTTCTTC.

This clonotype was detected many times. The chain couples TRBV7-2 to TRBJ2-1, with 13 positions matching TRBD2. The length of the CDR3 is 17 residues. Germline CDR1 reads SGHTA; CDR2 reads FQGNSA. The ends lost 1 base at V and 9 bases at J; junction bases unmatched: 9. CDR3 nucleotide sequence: TGTGCCAGCAGCTTAGAAACTAGCGGGAGGGCCGGGGGTGAGCAGTTCTTC. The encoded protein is CASSLETSGRAGGEQFF. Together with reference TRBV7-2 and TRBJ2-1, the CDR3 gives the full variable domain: GAGVSQSPSNKVTEKGKDVELRCDPISGHTALYWYRQSLGQGLEFLIYFQGNSAPDKSGLPSDRFSAERTGGSVSTLTIQRTQQEDSAVYLCASSLETSGRAGGEQFFGPGTRLTVL.

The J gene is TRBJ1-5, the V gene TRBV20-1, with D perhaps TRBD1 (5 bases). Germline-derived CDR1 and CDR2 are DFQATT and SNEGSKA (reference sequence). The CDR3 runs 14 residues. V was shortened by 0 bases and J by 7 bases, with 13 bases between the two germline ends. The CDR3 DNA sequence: TGCAGTGCTAGAGATGGCCGGGAGGGGCAGCCCCAGCATTTT. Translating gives CSARDGREGQPQHF.

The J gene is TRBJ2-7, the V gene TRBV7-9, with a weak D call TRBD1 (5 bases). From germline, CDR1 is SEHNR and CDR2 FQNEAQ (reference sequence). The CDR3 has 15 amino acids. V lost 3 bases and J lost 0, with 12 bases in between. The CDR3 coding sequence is TGTGCCAGCAGCTTGATCCCCGACAGCTCCTACGAGCAGTACTTC. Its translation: CASSLIPDSSYEQYF.

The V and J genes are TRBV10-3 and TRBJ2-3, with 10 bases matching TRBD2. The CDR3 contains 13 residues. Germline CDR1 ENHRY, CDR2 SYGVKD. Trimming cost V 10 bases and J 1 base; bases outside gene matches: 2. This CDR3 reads CATLAGGTDTQYF. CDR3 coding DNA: TGTGCCACCCTAGCGGGGGGCACAGATACGCAGTATTTT.

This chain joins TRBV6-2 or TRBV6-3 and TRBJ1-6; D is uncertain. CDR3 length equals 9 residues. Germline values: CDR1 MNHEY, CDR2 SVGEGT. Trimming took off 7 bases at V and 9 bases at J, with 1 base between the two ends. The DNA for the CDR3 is TGTGCCAGCATTTCACCCCTCCACTTT. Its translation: CASISPLHF.

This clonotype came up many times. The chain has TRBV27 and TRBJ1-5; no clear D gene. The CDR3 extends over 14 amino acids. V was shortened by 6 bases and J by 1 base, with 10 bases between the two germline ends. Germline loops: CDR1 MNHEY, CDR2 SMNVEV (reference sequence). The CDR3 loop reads CASSPGGSNQPQHF. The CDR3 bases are TGTGCCAGCAGCCCTGGAGGGAGCAATCAGCCCCAGCATTTT.

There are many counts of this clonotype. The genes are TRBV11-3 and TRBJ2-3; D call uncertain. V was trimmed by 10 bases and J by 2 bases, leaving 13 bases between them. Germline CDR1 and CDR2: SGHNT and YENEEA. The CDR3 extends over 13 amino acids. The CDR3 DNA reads TGTGCCATGCAGGAACTATCCACAGATACGCAGTATTTT. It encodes CAMQELSTDTQYF.

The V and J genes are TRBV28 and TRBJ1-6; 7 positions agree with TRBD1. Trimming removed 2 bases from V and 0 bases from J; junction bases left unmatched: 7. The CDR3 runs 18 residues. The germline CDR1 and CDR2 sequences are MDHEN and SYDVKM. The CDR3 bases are TGTGCCAGCAGTTTAGAGACAGGGTGGGGCTCCTATAATTCACCCCTCCACTTT. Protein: CASSLETGWGSYNSPLHF.

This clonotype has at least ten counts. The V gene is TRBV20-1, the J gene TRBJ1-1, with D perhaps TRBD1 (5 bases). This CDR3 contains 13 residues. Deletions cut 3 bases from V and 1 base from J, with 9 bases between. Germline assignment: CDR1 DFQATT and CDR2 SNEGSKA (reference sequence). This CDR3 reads CSASLTENTEAFF. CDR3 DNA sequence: TGCAGTGCTAGCTTGACAGAGAACACTGAAGCTTTCTTT.

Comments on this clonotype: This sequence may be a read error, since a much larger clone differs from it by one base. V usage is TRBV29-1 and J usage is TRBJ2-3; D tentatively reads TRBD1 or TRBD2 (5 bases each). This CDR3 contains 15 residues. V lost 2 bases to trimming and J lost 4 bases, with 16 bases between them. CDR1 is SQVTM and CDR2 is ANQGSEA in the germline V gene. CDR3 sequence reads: CSVEPQRGRADTQYF. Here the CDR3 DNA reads TGCAGCGTTGAACCCCAACGGGGCCGCGCAGATACGCAGTATTTT.

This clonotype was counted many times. The CDR3 sequence is CASSTNRGPGGYTF. CDR3 nucleotides: TGTGCCAGCAGTACAAACAGGGGGCCCGGTGGCTACACCTTC. This chain joins TRBV6-1 and TRBJ1-2; 9 bases agree with TRBD1. The CDR3 contains 14 residues. Germline-derived CDR1 and CDR2 are MNHNS and SASEGT. V was pared by 5 bases and J by 7 bases, with 8 bases of the junction left unmatched.

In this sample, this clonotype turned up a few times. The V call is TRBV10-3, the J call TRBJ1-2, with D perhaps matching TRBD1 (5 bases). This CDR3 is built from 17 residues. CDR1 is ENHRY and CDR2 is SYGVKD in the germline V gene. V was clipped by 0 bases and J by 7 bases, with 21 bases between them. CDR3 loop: CAISESRSGSPERGYTF. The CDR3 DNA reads TGTGCCATCAGTGAGTCAAGATCAGGGAGCCCAGAGCGTGGCTACACCTTC.

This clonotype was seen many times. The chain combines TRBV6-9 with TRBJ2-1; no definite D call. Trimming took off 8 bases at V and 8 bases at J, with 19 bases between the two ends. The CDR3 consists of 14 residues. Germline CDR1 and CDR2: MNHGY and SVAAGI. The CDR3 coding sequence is TGTGCCAGCTCCTTGGGGTCGCGCGGTTATGAGCAGTTCTTC. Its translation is CASSLGSRGYEQFF.

The CDR3 spells CASSVGWGRTYEQYF. The DNA of the CDR3 is TGTGCCAGCAGCGTAGGGTGGGGGAGAACCTACGAGCAGTACTTC. V is TRBV9 and J is TRBJ2-7; D is tentatively TRBD1 or TRBD2 (5 bases each). Germline CDR1 and CDR2: SGDLS and YYNGEE. V was cut by 0 bases and J by 2 bases, with 12 bases left in between. The CDR3 is 15 residues long.

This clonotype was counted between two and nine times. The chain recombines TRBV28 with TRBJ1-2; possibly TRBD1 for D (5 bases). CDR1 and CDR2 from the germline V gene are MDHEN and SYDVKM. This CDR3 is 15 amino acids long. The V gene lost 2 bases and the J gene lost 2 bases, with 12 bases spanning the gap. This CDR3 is CASSLGAAGNYGYTF. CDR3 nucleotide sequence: TGTGCCAGCAGTTTAGGGGCAGCTGGCAACTATGGCTACACCTTC.